A single sample gave rise to the 2 T cell receptor beta chains below, sequenced in a study of T-cell reconstitution after alpha-beta-depleted transplantation in children. For TCRbeta, the library was prepared with unique molecular identifiers. Each CDR3 protein is one row after TCRdb ran MiXCR on the PCR reads. Of about 610,000 distinct CDR3 sequences in the sample, about 10% are singletons; the top ten hold 3.5% to 5%. The sample consisted of PBMCs from the stem cell graft donor, taken from the stem cell graft. The receptors stem from a human donor who donated a stem cell graft to a child with acute myeloid leukemia.

At least ten counts were recorded for this clonotype. The chain couples TRBV4-3 to TRBJ2-3; D is uncertain. The CDR3 is 13 residues long. The germline V gene encodes CDR1 LGHNA and CDR2 YSLEER. V dropped 5 bases and J dropped 6 bases, with 12 bases sitting between them. This CDR3 reads CASSSRPRDTQYF. CDR3 DNA: TGCGCCAGCAGCTCCCGGCCCCGGGATACGCAGTATTTT.

This clonotype was picked up a small number of times. This chain joins TRBV5-1 and TRBJ1-1; weak D call: TRBD1 (6 bases). V dropped 2 bases and J dropped 6 bases, with 11 bases sitting between them. Germline values: CDR1 SGHRS, CDR2 YFSETQ. The CDR3 covers 13 residues. CDR3 DNA sequence: TGCGCCAGCAGCTTAGGGGGGGCCGCTGAAGCTTTCTTT. As protein: CASSLGGAAEAFF.